The source of this T cell receptor (beta chain) is a study of blood T cell repertoires in COVID-19 (dated by TCRdb to about 2020). Describing the broader study: Samples covering the acute and convalescent phases of COVID-19 were provided by collaborators in the United States, Italy and Spain. The samples were drawn from the first 160 participants of the ongoing ImmuneRACE study and from over 950 subjects provided by 6 global collaborators. The material from the prospective study consisted of cDNA or gDNA derived from T cells, B-cell-depleted T cells, or PBMCs. Nearly every sample came with metadata listing a de-identified subject ID, COVID-19 status, age in years and sex. The repertoires were released in a freely available public database meant as a resource for research on the immune response to SARS-CoV-2. Where HLA class I and class II types were available, the types were taken from metadata supplied by the sample provider, not from assay-based typing. Deeply sampled blood TCRbeta repertoires from subjects exposed to, actively infected with, or recovered from COVID-19 were included in the dataset. The paper's findings and limits, for the study overall: Clinical and demographic metadata were provided uncurated, with the amount varying by source and participant.

Taken from the germline V gene, the CDR1 and CDR2 loops are SGHRS and YFSETQ. V is shortened by 0 bases, J by 7 bases, and the region joining them spans 11 bases. Including cysteine and phenylalanine, the CDR3 has 14 amino acids. The only DNA kept is the CDR3, 42 bases in frame from the first base. Whole blood was collected in K2EDTA tubes by collaborating institutions according to the institutions' own protocols. Collaborator samples were shipped for TCRbeta analysis as frozen whole blood, isolated PBMCs, or DNA extracted from either sample type. For this clone: Its antigen is currently not known. No quality values exist for individual bases; no much larger clone is one base distant.

TCRbeta CDR3 regions were amplified from genomic DNA by means of the immunoSEQ Assay, a bias-controlled multiplex PCR. The paper's data handling went like this. Nucleated cell counts per sample were estimated from amplification of reference gene primers within the assay. Sequence reads were collapsed and filtered to measure the absolute abundance of every unique TCRbeta CDR3 rearrangement. For each sample, productive Simpson clonality was calculated as the square root of Simpson's diversity index over productive rearrangements. This immuneACCESS table, as held by TCRdb, lists in-frame sequences with V and J called but not all clones. Of the missing ones, under half trace to an unresolved V gene in checked studies; the others have no known cause. That table furnishes V, J and clone size, whereas the DNA furnished D and trimming. For this sample the table gives roughly 230,000 clones, of which roughly 84% were detected only once. The ten most abundant clones make up around 6.8% of the sample.

This chain is built from TRBV5-1 and TRBJ2-1; a tentative D match to TRBD2 spans 5 bases. Specimen: peripheral blood. The source of this sequence is a woman between 45 and 60 years old with acute or convalescent COVID-19. The sequence in DNA is TGCGCCAGCAGCTTGGGGGTGACGGGAAATGAGCAGTTCTTC. It specifies CASSLGVTGNEQFF.